These T cell receptor beta chains were read from a single sample in a study of lymphopenia after photon versus proton radiotherapy. Clones were read by immunoSEQ multiplex PCR, and TCRdb kept only the in-frame ones, dropping some. The repertoire holds about 40,000 clones, with roughly 86% as singletons. This material consisted of peripheral blood, taken from a patient treated with proton-based radiotherapy. All receptors come from a woman in her sixties or seventies with pancreatic cancer. Some clones in this sample may be carry-over from other donors' samples. CDR3s include the opening cysteine and the closing phenylalanine or tryptophan. The order of the fields is D gene, V gene, clone size, J gene, CDR3 protein, CDR3 DNA. D genes are given only for firm matches. Not all rows give a size; the values are once, few, many and, for expanded clones, a class.

d_gene: .
v_gene: TRBV4-3
abundance: .
j_gene: TRBJ1-1
CDR3aa: CASSQGVLGTEAFF
CDR3nt: TGCGCCAGCAGCCAAGGGGTTTTGGGCACTGAAGCTTTCTTT

d_gene: TRBD2
v_gene: TRBV30
abundance: once
j_gene: TRBJ2-7
CDR3aa: CAWSAGLAGIYEQYF
CDR3nt: TGTGCCTGGAGTGCCGGACTAGCGGGGATCTACGAGCAGTACTTC

d_gene: TRBD1
v_gene: TRBV5-4
abundance: .
j_gene: TRBJ2-7
CDR3aa: CASMGQPSSYEQYF
CDR3nt: TGTGCCAGCATGGGACAGCCCTCCTCCTACGAGCAGTACTTC

d_gene: TRBD1
v_gene: TRBV6-1
abundance: .
j_gene: TRBJ2-7
CDR3aa: CASSNDRGRQQYF
CDR3nt: TGTGCCAGCAGTAATGACAGGGGGCGGCAGCAGTACTTC

d_gene: .
v_gene: TRBV19
abundance: .
j_gene: TRBJ1-4
CDR3aa: CASSFTGRDEKLFF
CDR3nt: TGTGCCAGTAGTTTCACAGGGAGGGATGAAAAACTGTTTTTT

d_gene: TRBD1
v_gene: TRBV7-9
abundance: once
j_gene: TRBJ2-5
CDR3aa: CASSSWTGQQETQYF
CDR3nt: TGTGCCAGCAGCTCCTGGACAGGGCAACAAGAGACCCAGTACTTC

d_gene: TRBD1
v_gene: TRBV28
abundance: .
j_gene: TRBJ1-1
CDR3aa: CASSAGGVGEAFF
CDR3nt: TGTGCCAGCAGCGCAGGGGGCGTTGGTGAAGCTTTCTTT

d_gene: TRBD2
v_gene: TRBV6-5
abundance: once
j_gene: TRBJ2-1
CDR3aa: CASTRSGLVDNEQFF
CDR3nt: TGTGCCAGCACCCGATCAGGACTAGTGGATAATGAGCAGTTCTTC

d_gene: .
v_gene: TRBV4-3
abundance: .
j_gene: TRBJ2-1
CDR3aa: CASRGTPDNEQFF
CDR3nt: TGCGCCAGCAGAGGGACACCTGACAATGAGCAGTTCTTC

d_gene: TRBD1
v_gene: TRBV6-1
abundance: .
j_gene: TRBJ1-5
CDR3aa: CASSEVGQASNQPQHF
CDR3nt: TGTGCCAGCAGTGAAGTAGGACAGGCTAGCAATCAGCCCCAGCATTTT

d_gene: .
v_gene: TRBV7-9
abundance: .
j_gene: TRBJ2-2
CDR3aa: CASSLATGAGELFF
CDR3nt: TGTGCCAGCAGCTTAGCGACGGGAGCGGGGGAGCTGTTTTTT

d_gene: .
v_gene: TRBV7-6
abundance: .
j_gene: TRBJ2-2
CDR3aa: CASTLMEGSGELFF
CDR3nt: TGTGCCAGCACCTTAATGGAGGGGTCCGGGGAGCTGTTTTTT

d_gene: .
v_gene: TRBV6-1
abundance: .
j_gene: TRBJ2-1
CDR3aa: CASSELGNEQFF
CDR3nt: TGTGCCAGCAGTGAGCTGGGGAATGAGCAGTTCTTC

d_gene: TRBD2
v_gene: TRBV15
abundance: .
j_gene: TRBJ2-7
CDR3aa: CATSREGLAGLGEQYF
CDR3nt: TGTGCCACCAGCAGAGAAGGGCTAGCGGGACTCGGCGAGCAGTACTTC

d_gene: .
v_gene: TRBV18
abundance: .
j_gene: TRBJ2-5
CDR3aa: CASSPRRDSQETQYF
CDR3nt: TGTGCCAGCTCACCACGTCGGGACTCTCAAGAGACCCAGTACTTC

d_gene: .
v_gene: TRBV15
abundance: .
j_gene: TRBJ1-1
CDR3aa: CATSRDGVTNTEAFF
CDR3nt: TGTGCCACCAGCAGAGATGGGGTGACGAACACTGAAGCTTTCTTT

d_gene: TRBD2
v_gene: TRBV28
abundance: .
j_gene: TRBJ2-1
CDR3aa: CASSLLAGSYNEQFF
CDR3nt: TGTGCCAGCAGTTTATTAGCGGGCTCCTACAATGAGCAGTTCTTC

d_gene: TRBD1
v_gene: TRBV10-2
abundance: .
j_gene: TRBJ1-1
CDR3aa: CASSEQGQGTAEAFF
CDR3nt: TGCGCCAGCAGTGAACAAGGACAGGGGACGGCTGAAGCTTTCTTT

d_gene: TRBD1
v_gene: TRBV19
abundance: .
j_gene: TRBJ2-5
CDR3aa: CASSLQTGGQETQYF
CDR3nt: TGTGCCAGTAGTCTCCAGACAGGGGGCCAAGAGACCCAGTACTTC

d_gene: .
v_gene: TRBV12-5
abundance: .
j_gene: TRBJ2-7
CDR3aa: CASGPGGSREQYF
CDR3nt: TGTGCTAGTGGCCCAGGGGGGTCCCGCGAGCAGTACTTC

d_gene: .
v_gene: TRBV28
abundance: .
j_gene: TRBJ2-2
CDR3aa: CASSLMGQGTGELFF
CDR3nt: TGTGCCAGCAGTTTAATGGGGCAGGGCACCGGGGAGCTGTTTTTT

d_gene: TRBD2
v_gene: TRBV27
abundance: .
j_gene: TRBJ2-5
CDR3aa: CASSPGPGLAGGETQYF
CDR3nt: TGTGCCAGCAGTCCGGGACCGGGACTAGCGGGAGGGGAGACCCAGTACTTC

d_gene: TRBD1
v_gene: TRBV29-1
abundance: .
j_gene: TRBJ2-5
CDR3aa: CSVEDGQEKTQYF
CDR3nt: TGCAGCGTTGAAGATGGACAGGAAAAGACCCAGTACTTC

d_gene: .
v_gene: TRBV6-5
abundance: .
j_gene: TRBJ1-2
CDR3aa: CASGTRRNYGYTF
CDR3nt: TGTGCCAGCGGGACCCGGAGGAACTATGGCTACACCTTC

d_gene: TRBD2
v_gene: TRBV7-6
abundance: few
j_gene: TRBJ2-2
CDR3aa: CASSPPSGRFRELFF
CDR3nt: TGTGCCAGCAGCCCCCCTAGCGGGAGGTTCAGGGAGCTGTTTTTT

d_gene: .
v_gene: TRBV15
abundance: few
j_gene: TRBJ1-2
CDR3aa: CATSRDGSGYGYTF
CDR3nt: TGTGCCACCAGCAGAGACGGTAGTGGCTATGGCTACACCTTC

d_gene: .
v_gene: TRBV11-2
abundance: .
j_gene: TRBJ2-7
CDR3aa: CASSPSASYEQYF
CDR3nt: TGTGCCAGCAGCCCTAGTGCCTCCTACGAGCAGTACTTC

d_gene: TRBD2
v_gene: TRBV19
abundance: .
j_gene: TRBJ2-2
CDR3aa: CASRSPSGADTGELFF
CDR3nt: TGTGCCAGTAGGAGTCCGAGCGGGGCTGACACCGGGGAGCTGTTTTTT

d_gene: .
v_gene: TRBV7-2
abundance: .
j_gene: TRBJ1-3
CDR3aa: CASSLALGSPSGNTIYF
CDR3nt: TGTGCCAGCAGCTTAGCCCTGGGTTCGCCCTCTGGAAACACCATATATTTT

d_gene: .
v_gene: TRBV28
abundance: .
j_gene: TRBJ2-1
CDR3aa: CASSRQDPYNEQFF
CDR3nt: TGTGCCAGCAGCCGACAGGACCCCTACAATGAGCAGTTCTTC

d_gene: .
v_gene: TRBV6-5
abundance: .
j_gene: TRBJ2-6
CDR3aa: CASGSGANVLTF
CDR3nt: TGTGCCAGCGGCTCTGGGGCCAACGTCCTGACTTTC

d_gene: TRBD1
v_gene: TRBV6-5
abundance: .
j_gene: TRBJ1-1
CDR3aa: CASSYGTGNTEAFF
CDR3nt: TGTGCCAGCAGTTACGGGACAGGGAACACTGAAGCTTTCTTT

d_gene: TRBD1
v_gene: TRBV28
abundance: .
j_gene: TRBJ1-2
CDR3aa: CASSSNGQGETRYGYTF
CDR3nt: TGTGCCAGCAGTTCGAACGGACAGGGAGAAACTAGGTATGGCTACACCTTC

d_gene: .
v_gene: TRBV10-1
abundance: .
j_gene: TRBJ1-2
CDR3aa: CASSQKRLSYGYTF
CDR3nt: TGCGCCAGCAGTCAAAAGCGGCTCAGCTATGGCTACACCTTC

d_gene: .
v_gene: TRBV7-2
abundance: .
j_gene: TRBJ2-1
CDR3aa: CASSLYGQGGNEQFF
CDR3nt: TGTGCCAGCAGCCTCTACGGGCAGGGGGGCAATGAGCAGTTCTTC

d_gene: TRBD2
v_gene: TRBV30
abundance: .
j_gene: TRBJ2-3
CDR3aa: CAWEMGLAGSGDTQYF
CDR3nt: TGTGCCTGGGAGATGGGACTAGCGGGGTCGGGCGATACGCAGTATTTT

d_gene: .
v_gene: TRBV6-5
abundance: .
j_gene: TRBJ1-4
CDR3aa: CASSYSRDNEKLFF
CDR3nt: TGTGCCAGCAGTTACTCCCGAGATAATGAAAAACTGTTTTTT

d_gene: .
v_gene: TRBV5-4
abundance: .
j_gene: TRBJ1-1
CDR3aa: CASSFPIEGSHTEAFF
CDR3nt: TGTGCCAGCAGCTTTCCGATCGAGGGGTCGCACACTGAAGCTTTCTTT

d_gene: .
v_gene: TRBV28
abundance: .
j_gene: TRBJ1-1
CDR3aa: CASRGHLKGTEAFF
CDR3nt: TGTGCCAGCAGAGGACACCTGAAGGGGACTGAAGCTTTCTTT

d_gene: TRBD2
v_gene: TRBV5-1
abundance: .
j_gene: TRBJ2-1
CDR3aa: CASSAGRGREEGNEQFF
CDR3nt: TGCGCCAGCAGCGCGGGCCGAGGGCGGGAGGAAGGTAATGAGCAGTTCTTC

d_gene: .
v_gene: TRBV7-3
abundance: .
j_gene: TRBJ2-1
CDR3aa: CASSLDVGRNEQFF
CDR3nt: TGTGCCAGCAGCTTAGATGTGGGTCGGAATGAGCAGTTCTTC

d_gene: TRBD1
v_gene: TRBV7-8
abundance: few
j_gene: TRBJ1-5
CDR3aa: CASRQGQGSQPQHF
CDR3nt: TGTGCCAGCAGACAGGGACAGGGCTCTCAGCCCCAGCATTTT

d_gene: TRBD2
v_gene: TRBV7-7
abundance: .
j_gene: TRBJ2-5
CDR3aa: CASSSDSGIGETQYF
CDR3nt: TGTGCTAGCAGCTCCGATAGCGGGATAGGGGAGACCCAGTACTTC

d_gene: TRBD2
v_gene: TRBV7-3
abundance: .
j_gene: TRBJ2-2
CDR3aa: CASSRTSGNTGELFF
CDR3nt: TGTGCCAGCAGCCGGACTAGCGGCAACACCGGGGAGCTGTTTTTT

d_gene: .
v_gene: TRBV7-2
abundance: .
j_gene: TRBJ2-6
CDR3aa: CASTRQGGSSGANVLTF
CDR3nt: TGTGCCAGCACCAGACAGGGAGGGAGCTCTGGGGCCAACGTCCTGACTTTC